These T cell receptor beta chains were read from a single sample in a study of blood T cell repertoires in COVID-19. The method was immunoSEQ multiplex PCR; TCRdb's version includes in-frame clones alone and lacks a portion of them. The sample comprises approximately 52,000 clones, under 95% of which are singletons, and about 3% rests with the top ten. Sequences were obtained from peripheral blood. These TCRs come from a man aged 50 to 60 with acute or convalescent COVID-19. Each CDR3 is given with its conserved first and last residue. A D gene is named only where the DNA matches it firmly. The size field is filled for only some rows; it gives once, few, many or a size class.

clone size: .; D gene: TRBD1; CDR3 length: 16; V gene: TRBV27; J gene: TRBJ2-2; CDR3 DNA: TGTGCCAGCAGTTTTCGAGGACAGGGGAACACCGGGGAGCTGTTTTTT; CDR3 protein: CASSFRGQGNTGELFF
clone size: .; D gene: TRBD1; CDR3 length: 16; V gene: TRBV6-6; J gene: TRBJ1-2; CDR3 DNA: TGTGCCAGCAGTCCGCGGACAGGAGTAACTAACTATGGCTACACCTTC; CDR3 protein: CASSPRTGVTNYGYTF
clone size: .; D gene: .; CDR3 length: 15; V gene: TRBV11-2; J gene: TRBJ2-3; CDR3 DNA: TGTGCCAGCAGCTTGGGAGCCCTTGGCCCAGATACGCAGTATTTT; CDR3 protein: CASSLGALGPDTQYF
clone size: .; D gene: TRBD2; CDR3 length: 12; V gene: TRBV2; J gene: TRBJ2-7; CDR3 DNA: TGTGCCGTCTCTAGCGGGTCCTACGAGCAGTACTTC; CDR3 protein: CAVSSGSYEQYF
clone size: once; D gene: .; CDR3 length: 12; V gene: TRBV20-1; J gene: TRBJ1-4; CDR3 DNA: TGCAGTGCTAGTGTGACAGGAGAAAAACTGTTTTTT; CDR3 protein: CSASVTGEKLFF
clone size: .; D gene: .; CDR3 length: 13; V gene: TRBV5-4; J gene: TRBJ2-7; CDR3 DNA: TGTGCCAGCAGCCCGCTAGGATTGGACGAGCAGTACTTC; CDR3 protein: CASSPLGLDEQYF
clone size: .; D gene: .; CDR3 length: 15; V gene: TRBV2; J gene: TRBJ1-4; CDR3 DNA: TGTGCCAGCGGGGCCAGGGGCGCAACTAATGAAAAACTGTTTTTT; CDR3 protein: CASGARGATNEKLFF
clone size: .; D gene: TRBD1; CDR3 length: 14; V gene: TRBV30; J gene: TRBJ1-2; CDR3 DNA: TGTGCCTGGAGCCAGACCGGGACAGGTTGGGCTCGGACCTTC; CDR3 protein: CAWSQTGTGWARTF
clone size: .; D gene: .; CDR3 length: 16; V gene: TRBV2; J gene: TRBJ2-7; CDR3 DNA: TGTGCCAGCAGTGATGCTTTACAGGCGAAATTCTACGAGCAGTACTTC; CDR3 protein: CASSDALQAKFYEQYF
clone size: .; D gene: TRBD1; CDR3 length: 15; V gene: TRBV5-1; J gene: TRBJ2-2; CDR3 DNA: TGCGCCAGCAGCTTAGGACAGGGGGCAGTCGGGGAGCTGTTTTTT; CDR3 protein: CASSLGQGAVGELFF
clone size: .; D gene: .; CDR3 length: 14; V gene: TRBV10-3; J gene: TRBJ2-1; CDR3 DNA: TGTGCCATCAGTAAATCAGGGGATTCAAATGAGCAGTTCTTC; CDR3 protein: CAISKSGDSNEQFF
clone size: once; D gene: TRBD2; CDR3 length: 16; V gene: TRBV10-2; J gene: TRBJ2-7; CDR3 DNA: TGCGCCAGCAGTGTTGGACTAGCGGGGGGAATCTACGAGCAGTACTTC; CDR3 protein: CASSVGLAGGIYEQYF
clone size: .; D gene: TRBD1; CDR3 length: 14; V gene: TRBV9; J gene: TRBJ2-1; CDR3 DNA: TGTGCCAGCAGCCCACGGACAGGGGTCGATGAGCAGTTCTTC; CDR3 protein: CASSPRTGVDEQFF
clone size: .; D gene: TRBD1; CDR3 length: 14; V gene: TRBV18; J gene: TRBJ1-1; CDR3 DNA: TGTGCCAGCTCACCCGACAGGGGTCTTACTGAAGCTTTCTTT; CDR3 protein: CASSPDRGLTEAFF
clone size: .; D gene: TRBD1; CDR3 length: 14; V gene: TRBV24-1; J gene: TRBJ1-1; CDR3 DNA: TGTGCCACCAGTGAAGGGGGCTTGAGCACTGAAGCTTTCTTT; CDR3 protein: CATSEGGLSTEAFF
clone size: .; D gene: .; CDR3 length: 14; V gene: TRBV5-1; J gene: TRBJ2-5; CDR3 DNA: TGCGCCAGCAGCTTGACGACAGCTCAAGAGACCCAGTACTTC; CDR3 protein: CASSLTTAQETQYF
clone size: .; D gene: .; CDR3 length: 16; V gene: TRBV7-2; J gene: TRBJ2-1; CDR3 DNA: TGTGCCAGCAGCGGATGGGGACAAGGAACATACAATGAGCAGTTCTTC; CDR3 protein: CASSGWGQGTYNEQFF
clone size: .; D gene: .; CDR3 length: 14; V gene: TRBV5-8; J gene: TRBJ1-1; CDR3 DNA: TGTGCCAGCAGCCTAGGACAGTTGAGCACTGAAGCTTTCTTT; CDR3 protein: CASSLGQLSTEAFF
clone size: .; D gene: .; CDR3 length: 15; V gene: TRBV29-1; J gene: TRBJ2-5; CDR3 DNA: TGCAGCGCCTCAAGGGGCGGGGATTCCAAAGGGGCCCAGTACTTC; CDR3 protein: CSASRGGDSKGAQYF
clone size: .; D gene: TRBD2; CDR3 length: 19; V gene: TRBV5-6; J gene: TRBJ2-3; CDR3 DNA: TGTGCCAGCAGCAAACCAGGACTAGCGGGTCCCACCAGGCGGGATACGCAGTATTTT; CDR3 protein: CASSKPGLAGPTRRDTQYF
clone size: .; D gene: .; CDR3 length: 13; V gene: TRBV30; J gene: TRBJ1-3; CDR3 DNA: TGTGCCTGGGCCCGGGGTTTGGGAAACACCATATATTTT; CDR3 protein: CAWARGLGNTIYF
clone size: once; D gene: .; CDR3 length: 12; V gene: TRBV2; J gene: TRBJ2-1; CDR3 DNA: TGTGCCAGCAAAGACCGAGGTGCGGAGCAGTTCTTC; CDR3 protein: CASKDRGAEQFF
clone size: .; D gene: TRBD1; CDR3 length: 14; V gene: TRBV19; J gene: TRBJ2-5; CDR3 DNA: TGTGCCAGTAGTGCCGGACAGGGCCTGGGGACCCAGTACTTC; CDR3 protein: CASSAGQGLGTQYF
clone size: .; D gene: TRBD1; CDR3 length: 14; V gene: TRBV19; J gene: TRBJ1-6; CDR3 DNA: TGTGCCAGTGGGGACAGGGGAAATAATTCACCCCTCCACTTT; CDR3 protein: CASGDRGNNSPLHF
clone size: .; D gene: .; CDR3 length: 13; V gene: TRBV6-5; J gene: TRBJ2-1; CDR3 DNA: TGTGCCAGCAGACAAACAGGTTTATATGAGCAGTTCTTC; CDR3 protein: CASRQTGLYEQFF
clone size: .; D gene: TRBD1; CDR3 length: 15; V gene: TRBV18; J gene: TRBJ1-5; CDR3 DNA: TGTGCCAGCTCACCGTCAGACAGGGCCAATCAGCCCCAGCATTTT; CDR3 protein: CASSPSDRANQPQHF
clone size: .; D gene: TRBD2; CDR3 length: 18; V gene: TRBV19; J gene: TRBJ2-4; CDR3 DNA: TGTGCCAGTAGTGTTTCCACCGGGACTAAGTTGTACAAAAACATTCAGTACTTC; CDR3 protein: CASSVSTGTKLYKNIQYF
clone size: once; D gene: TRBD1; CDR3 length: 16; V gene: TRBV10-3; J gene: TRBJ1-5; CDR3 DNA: TGTGCCATCAGTGATCCTAGTACAGGGGGCGATCAGCCCCAGCATTTT; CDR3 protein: CAISDPSTGGDQPQHF
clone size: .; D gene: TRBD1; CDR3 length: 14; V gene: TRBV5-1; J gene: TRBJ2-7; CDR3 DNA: TGCGCCAGCAGCTGGACAGGGACTGCCTACGAGCAGTACTTC; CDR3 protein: CASSWTGTAYEQYF
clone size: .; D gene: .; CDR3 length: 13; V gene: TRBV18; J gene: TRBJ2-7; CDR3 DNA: TGTGCCAGCTCCCCCGGTGCGACCTACGAGCAGTACTTC; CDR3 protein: CASSPGATYEQYF
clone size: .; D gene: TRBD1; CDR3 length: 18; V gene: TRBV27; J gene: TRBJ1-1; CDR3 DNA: TGTGCCAGCAGCCGTACTGCAGGGACAGGACTCAGGAACACTGAAGCTTTCTTT; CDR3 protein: CASSRTAGTGLRNTEAFF
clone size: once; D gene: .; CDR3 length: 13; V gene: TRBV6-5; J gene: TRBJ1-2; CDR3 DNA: TGTGCCAGCAGGAGCGGGCAGAGCTATGGCTACACCTTC; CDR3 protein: CASRSGQSYGYTF
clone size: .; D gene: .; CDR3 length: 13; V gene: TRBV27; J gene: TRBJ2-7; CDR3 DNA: TGTGCCAGCAGTTTTCGGACTAACTACGAGCAGTACTTC; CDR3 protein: CASSFRTNYEQYF
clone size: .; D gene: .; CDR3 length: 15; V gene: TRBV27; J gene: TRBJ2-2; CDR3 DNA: TGTGCCAGCAGTTTATTTCGGGTTGGCACCGGGGAGCTGTTTTTT; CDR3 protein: CASSLFRVGTGELFF
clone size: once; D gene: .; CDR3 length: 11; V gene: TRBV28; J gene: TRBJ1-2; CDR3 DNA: TGTGCGGTGACAGGATACTATGGCTACACCTTC; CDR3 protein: CAVTGYYGYTF
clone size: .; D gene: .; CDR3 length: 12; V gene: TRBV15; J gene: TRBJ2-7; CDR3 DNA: TGTGCCACCAGCAGAGATCGTGACGAGCAGTACTTC; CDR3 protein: CATSRDRDEQYF
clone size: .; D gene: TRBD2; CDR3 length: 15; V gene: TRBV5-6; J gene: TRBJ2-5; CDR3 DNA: TGTGCCAGCAGCTTGTGGCTAGCGGGGTTGGAGACCCAGTACTTC; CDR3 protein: CASSLWLAGLETQYF
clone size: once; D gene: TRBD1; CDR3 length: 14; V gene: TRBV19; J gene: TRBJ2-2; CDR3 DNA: TGTGCCAGCGAAATGACAGGGTTAACCGGGGAGCTGTTTTTT; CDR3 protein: CASEMTGLTGELFF
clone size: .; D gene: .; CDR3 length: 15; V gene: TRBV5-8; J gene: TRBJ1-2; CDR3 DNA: TGTGCCAGCACCTTACGGGACACCGCTCGATATGGCTACACCTTC; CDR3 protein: CASTLRDTARYGYTF
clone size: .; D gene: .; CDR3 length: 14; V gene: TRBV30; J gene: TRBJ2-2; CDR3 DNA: TGTGCCTGGAGTGTGATCCAGGCCACCGGGGAGCTGTTTTTT; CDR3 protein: CAWSVIQATGELFF
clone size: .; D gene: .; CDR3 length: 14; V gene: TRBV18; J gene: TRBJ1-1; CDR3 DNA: TGTGCCAGCTCACCGGGGGGGGTCGGCACTGAAGCTTTCTTT; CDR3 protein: CASSPGGVGTEAFF
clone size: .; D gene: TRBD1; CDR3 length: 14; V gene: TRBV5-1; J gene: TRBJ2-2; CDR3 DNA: TGCGCCAGCAGCTTAAATCAGGGGGCCGGGGAGCTGTTTTTT; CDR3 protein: CASSLNQGAGELFF
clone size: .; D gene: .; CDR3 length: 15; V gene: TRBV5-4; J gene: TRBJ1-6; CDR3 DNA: TGTGCCAGCAGCCTCGGGGGATTCTATAATTCACCCCTCCACTTT; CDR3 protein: CASSLGGFYNSPLHF
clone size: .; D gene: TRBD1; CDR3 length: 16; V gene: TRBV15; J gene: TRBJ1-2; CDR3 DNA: TGTGCCACCAGCAGAGCCCGGGGACAGGGCTACTATGGCTACACCTTC; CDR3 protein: CATSRARGQGYYGYTF
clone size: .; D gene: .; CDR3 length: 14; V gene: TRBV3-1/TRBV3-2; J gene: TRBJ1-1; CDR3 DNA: TGTGCCAGCAGCCCGGCGGGGGGGAGAGCGGGTGCTTTCTTT; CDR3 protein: CASSPAGGRAGAFF
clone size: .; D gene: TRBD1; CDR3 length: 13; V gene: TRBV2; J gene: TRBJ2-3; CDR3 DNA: TGTGCCAGCAGGGGACAGGGTTTAGATACGCAGTATTTT; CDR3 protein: CASRGQGLDTQYF